Described below is a single TCR beta chain sequence and its context. As yet, its antigen is unknown. The data are from a study of regulatory T cells in long-lasting Graves disease. The V and J ends lost 2 bases and 10 bases respectively, with 17 bases between them. This CDR3 has 14 amino acids. Germline-derived CDR1 and CDR2 are MNHEY and SMNVEV (reference sequence). According to the study, TCR beta libraries were built with iRepertoire HTBI primers and CDR3-region Arm-PCR. MiXCR was run by TCRdb on the multiplex PCR reads, yielding one entry per CDR3 protein. The sample has 450,000 to 600,000 distinct CDR3 sequences, roughly 16% seen once. Noted time point: newly diagnosed GD, antithyroid drugs for less than 3 months. RNA isolated from PBMCs was used to make the TCR library. Overall study findings and caveats: Persistent Graves' patients had lower TCR diversity than newly diagnosed ones. Analysis covered peripheral blood alone, not thyroid tissue.

These data were likewise used in another study, on T cells in Graves' hyperthyroidism and ophthalmopathy. That source notes: The majority of expanded thyroid clonotypes above 0.001 also appeared in blood.

V and J are TRBV27 and TRBJ1-1; D might be TRBD1 (5 bases). This clonotype was sampled from a man between 40 and 49 years old with Graves disease. The material was peripheral blood mononuclear cells (PBMCs), obtained at new diagnosis, from a patient treated with antithyroid drugs. CDR3 bases: TGTGCCAGCAGTTTAAGGGAAGGGGCGTACTTAGCTTTCTTT. Translated: CASSLREGAYLAFF.